These 10 T cell receptor beta chains came from one sample sequenced in a study of ipilimumab plus nivolumab after autologous stem cell transplantation. Profiling relied on immunoSEQ multiplex PCR, and the TCRdb table lists in-frame clones only, not all of them. The sample gives approximately 6,000 clones, 80% to 90% of which show up once; approximately 5.4% is in the top ten. The starting material was PBMCs, obtained in a trial of ipilimumab plus nivolumab as post-transplant consolidation. The receptors originated from a female donor with multiple myeloma.

This clone is labeled as large. The chain uses TRBV7-9 and TRBJ2-3; D uncertain. The CDR3 has 11 residues. CDR1 and CDR2 from the germline V gene are SEHNR and FQNEAQ (reference sequence). Trimming cost V 4 bases and J 6 bases, with 5 bases left between them. The CDR3 spells CASSSSDTQYF. CDR3 nucleotides: TGTGCCAGCAGCTCATCTGATACGCAGTATTTT.

The chain recombines TRBV18 with TRBJ2-2; 10 nucleotides align to TRBD1. The CDR3 has 17 amino acids. Germline V gives CDR1 KGHSH, CDR2 LQKENI. V was clipped by 5 bases and J by 4 bases; unmatched bases: 10. CDR3: CASSSTAGTGATGELFF. For the CDR3, the DNA is TGTGCCAGCTCAAGCACAGCCGGGACAGGGGCCACCGGGGAGCTGTTTTTT.

This clone has only one observation. The gene calls are TRBV5-1 and TRBJ2-3; tentative D call: TRBD1 (6 bases). The CDR3 has 16 residues. Trimming took off 2 bases at V and 2 bases at J, with 15 bases between the two ends. Per germline, CDR1 SGHRS and CDR2 YFSETQ. The CDR3 DNA reads TGCGCCAGCAGCTTCGCTGGACAGACTATCACAGATACGCAGTATTTT. Translation gives CASSFAGQTITDTQYF. Supplemented by reference TRBV5-1 and TRBJ2-3, the full variable domain reads KAGVTQTPRYLIKTRGQQVTLSCSPISGHRSVSWYQQTPGQGLQFLFEYFSETQRNKGNFPGRFSGRQFSNSRSEMNVSTLELGDSALYLCASSFAGQTITDTQYFGPGTRLTVL.

The V and J genes are TRBV7-3 and TRBJ2-5; D perhaps matches TRBD2 (6 bases). Trimming removed 5 bases from V and 2 bases from J, with 9 bases in between. Per the germline V gene, CDR1 is SGHTA and CDR2 is FQGTGA. The CDR3 is 13 amino acids. This CDR3 is CASSPRGQETQYF. DNA of the CDR3: TGTGCCAGCAGCCCGCGGGGTCAAGAGACCCAGTACTTC.

The chain links TRBV5-1 to TRBJ1-2; tentative D call: TRBD1 (6 bases). CDR1 SGHRS and CDR2 YFSETQ come from the germline V gene. The CDR3 runs 15 residues. With 4 bases removed from V and 4 bases from J, the gap between germline ends came to 17 bases. CDR3 nucleotide sequence: TGCGCCAGCAGCCCGTGGGAGGACAGCATCTATGGCTACACCTTC. Amino acid sequence: CASSPWEDSIYGYTF. Full variable domain (missing parts from reference TRBV5-1 and TRBJ1-2): KAGVTQTPRYLIKTRGQQVTLSCSPISGHRSVSWYQQTPGQGLQFLFEYFSETQRNKGNFPGRFSGRQFSNSRSEMNVSTLELGDSALYLCASSPWEDSIYGYTFGSGTRLTVV.

This clone was detected only once. The junction departs from the called germline gene at one end, perhaps through a read error. The chain has TRBV27 and TRBJ2-7; TRBD2 is a possible D gene (5 bases). The length of the CDR3 is 15 residues. Germline CDR1 reads MNHEY; CDR2 reads SMNVEV (reference sequence). The CDR3 sequence: CAGSLTGYGGYEQYF. In nucleotides, the CDR3 is TGTGCCGGCAGTTTAACGGGGTACGGCGGGTACGAGCAGTACTTC.

The chain couples TRBV28 to TRBJ2-3, with D hard to call. With 3 bases removed from V and 6 bases from J, the gap between germline ends came to 19 bases. Germline V gives CDR1 MDHEN, CDR2 SYDVKM. This CDR3 has 16 residues. CDR3 sequence: CASSFRIGYQTDTQYF. CDR3 DNA sequence: TGTGCCAGCAGTTTCAGGATAGGCTACCAGACGGATACGCAGTATTTT.

In this sample, this clone turned up once. V and J are TRBV7-2 and TRBJ1-5, with D uncertain. The germline V gene has CDR1 SGHTA and CDR2 FQGNSA. Trimming pared 1 base from V and 6 bases from J, leaving 7 bases between. This CDR3 is built from 13 residues. The CDR3 spells CASSLGPVQPQHF. CDR3 bases: TGTGCCAGCAGCTTAGGGCCCGTTCAGCCCCAGCATTTT. Drawing the rest from reference TRBV7-2 and TRBJ1-5, the complete variable domain is GAGVSQSPSNKVTEKGKDVELRCDPISGHTALYWYRQSLGQGLEFLIYFQGNSAPDKSGLPSDRFSAERTGGSVSTLTIQRTQQEDSAVYLCASSLGPVQPQHFGDGTRLSIL.

A note on this clone: One end of the junction fails to match germline, which may point to a read error. This chain connects TRBV11-2 to TRBJ2-5; D is perhaps TRBD2 (5 bases). The CDR3 consists of 13 residues. The germline V gene encodes CDR1 SGHAT and CDR2 FQNNGV. This chain's CDR3 is CASSLVRGPKPDF. The CDR3 nucleotides are TGTGCCAGCAGCTTAGTACGAGGGCCTAAGCCCGACTTC.

This clone was counted a single time. The V call is TRBV11-1, the J call TRBJ1-1; a possible D gene is TRBD1 (6 bases). The CDR3 loop spans 15 amino acids. Germline V lookup: CDR1 SGHAT, CDR2 FQDESV (reference sequence). V lost 5 bases, J lost 1 base, and 14 bases lay in between. CDR3 DNA sequence: TGTGCCAGCAGCGAAGGGAGGGGGAGGAACACTGAAGCTTTCTTT. It encodes CASSEGRGRNTEAFF.